Each of the 2 T cell receptor beta chains below was sequenced from the same sample in a study of blood T cell repertoires in COVID-19. Generated by immunoSEQ multiplex PCR, the TCRdb table keeps only in-frame clones and is missing some. The sample consists of about 220,000 clones, 85% to 90% of them appearing once. The sequencing input was PBMCs or T cells enriched from blood (not recorded which). These receptors originate from a woman younger than 30 in a cohort exposed to, infected with or recovered from COVID-19 (not recorded which).

V is TRBV30 and J is TRBJ2-2; D might be TRBD2 (6 bases). Trimming removed 0 bases at V and 0 bases at J, with 14 bases between. Germline CDR1 is GTSNPN and CDR2 is SVGIG (reference sequence). The CDR3 is 17 amino acids. The DNA of the CDR3 is TGTGCCTGGAGTGTACCGACGGGAGCCTCGAACACCGGGGAGCTGTTTTTT. This codes for CAWSVPTGASNTGELFF. Full variable domain (remainder filled in from reference TRBV30 and TRBJ2-2): SQTIHQWPATLVQPVGSPLSLECTVEGTSNPNLYWYRQAAGRGLQLLFYSVGIGQISSEVPQNLSASRPQDRQFILSSKKLLLSDSGFYLCAWSVPTGASNTGELFFGEGSRLTVL.

The J gene is TRBJ1-2, the V gene TRBV19; D perhaps matches TRBD1 (5 bases). Deletions cut 5 bases from V and 4 bases from J, with 8 bases between. The length of the CDR3 is 12 residues. The germline gives CDR1 LNHDA, CDR2 SQIVND (reference sequence). The chain's CDR3 is CASSPGVYGYTF. The DNA for the CDR3 is TGTGCCAGTAGTCCGGGGGTCTATGGCTACACCTTC.